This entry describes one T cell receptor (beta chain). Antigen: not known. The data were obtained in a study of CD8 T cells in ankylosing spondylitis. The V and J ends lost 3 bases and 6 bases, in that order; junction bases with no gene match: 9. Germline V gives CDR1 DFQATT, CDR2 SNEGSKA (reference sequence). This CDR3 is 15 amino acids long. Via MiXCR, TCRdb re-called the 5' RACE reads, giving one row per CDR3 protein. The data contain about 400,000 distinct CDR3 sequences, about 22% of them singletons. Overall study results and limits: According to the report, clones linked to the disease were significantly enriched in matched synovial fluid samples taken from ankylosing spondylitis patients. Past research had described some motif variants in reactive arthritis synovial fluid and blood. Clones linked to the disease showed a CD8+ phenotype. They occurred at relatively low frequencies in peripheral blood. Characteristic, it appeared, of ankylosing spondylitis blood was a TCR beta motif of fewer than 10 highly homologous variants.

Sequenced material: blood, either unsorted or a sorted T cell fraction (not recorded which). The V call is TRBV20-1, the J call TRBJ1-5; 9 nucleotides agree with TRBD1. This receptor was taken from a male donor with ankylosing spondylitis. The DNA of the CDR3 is TGCAGTGCTAGCGGTCCGGGACAGGGCGGTCAGCCCCAGCATTTT. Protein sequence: CSASGPGQGGQPQHF.